This record covers a single TCR beta chain. Each donor was healthy, and each was a bone marrow donor. With 60 Vbeta and 13 Jbeta primers, the PCR was carried out. Produced via immunoSEQ multiplex PCR; TCRdb's table is partial and in-frame only. Of over 150,000 clones detected, about 80% appear once; the ten largest clones hold about 4%. The entry originates in a study of cytomegalovirus exposure and HLA in healthy donors. Germline lookup yields CDR1 SGHRS and CDR2 YFSETQ. The CDR3 has 14 amino acids. V shed 3 bases and J 4 bases; nucleotides not matched to a gene: 4. Source material: PBMCs. The rearrangement links TRBV5-1 to TRBJ1-2; TRBD1 matches 9 bases. This receptor was taken from a woman aged 40 to 49 in good health and CMV-seronegative. The CDR3 region is CASSSKTGGYGYTF. The DNA for the CDR3 is TGCGCCAGCAGCTCAAAGACAGGGGGCTATGGCTACACCTTC. The whole variable domain, filled in from reference TRBV5-1 and TRBJ1-2, reads KAGVTQTPRYLIKTRGQQVTLSCSPISGHRSVSWYQQTPGQGLQFLFEYFSETQRNKGNFPGRFSGRQFSNSRSEMNVSTLELGDSALYLCASSSKTGGYGYTFGSGTRLTVV.